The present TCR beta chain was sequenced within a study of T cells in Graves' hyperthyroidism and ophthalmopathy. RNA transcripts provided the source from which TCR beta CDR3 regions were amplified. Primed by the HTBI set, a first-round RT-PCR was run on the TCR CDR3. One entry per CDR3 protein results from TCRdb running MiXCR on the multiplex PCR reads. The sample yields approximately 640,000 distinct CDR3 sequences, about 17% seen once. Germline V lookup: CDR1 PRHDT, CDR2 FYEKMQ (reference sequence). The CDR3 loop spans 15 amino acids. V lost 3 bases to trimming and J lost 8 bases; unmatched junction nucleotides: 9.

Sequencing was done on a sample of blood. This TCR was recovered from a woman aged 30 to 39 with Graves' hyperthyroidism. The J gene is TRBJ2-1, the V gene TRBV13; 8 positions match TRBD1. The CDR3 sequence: CASSFAHQGADEQFF. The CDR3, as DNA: TGTGCCAGCAGCTTTGCCCATCAGGGGGCGGATGAGCAGTTCTTC. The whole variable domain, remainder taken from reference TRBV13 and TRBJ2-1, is AAGVIQSPRHLIKEKRETATLKCYPIPRHDTVYWYQQGPGQDPQFLISFYEKMQSDKGSIPDRFSAQQFSDYHSELNMSSLELGDSALYFCASSFAHQGADEQFFGPGTRLTVL.